Below are 28 T cell receptor beta chains sequenced from a single sample in a study of blood T cell repertoires in COVID-19 (dated by TCRdb to about 2020). Library preparation employed the immunoSEQ multiplex PCR assay. As stored in TCRdb, this immuneACCESS dataset retains in-frame rearrangements with V and J assigned. A fraction of the clones does not appear; measured against another copy, unresolved V genes explain less than half of the discrepancy, and the remainder lacks a known reason. Recorded for this sample are roughly 49,000 clones; around 83% of them occurred a single time. The leading ten clones occupy 1.5% to 2% of the sample. The specimen was peripheral blood. Every receptor here comes from a middle-aged man with acute or convalescent COVID-19.

The chain has TRBV6-5 and TRBJ2-2; 11 nucleotides agree with TRBD1. This CDR3 region has 14 residues. The V segment lost 8 bases and the J segment 5 bases; nucleotides outside the gene matches: 4. CDR1 MNHEY and CDR2 SVGAGI come from the germline V gene. The CDR3 coding sequence is TGTGCCAGCCGGACAGGGGGCCTTACCGGGGAGCTGTTTTTT. Its protein product is CASRTGGLTGELFF.

The chain combines TRBV10-3 with TRBJ2-7; 11 nucleotides agree with TRBD2. V was pared by 7 bases and J by 6 bases, with 8 bases of the junction left unmatched. CDR3 length: 14 residues. Germline CDR1 reads ENHRY; CDR2 reads SYGVKD. CDR3 in DNA: TGTGCCATCACCACCGGGACTAGCGGAAGCGAGCAGTACTTC. Translation: CAITTGTSGSEQYF.

As DNA, the CDR3 is TGTGCCAGCAGGGCCGGGACATCAGCCTACAATGAGCAGTTCTTC. Protein product: CASRAGTSAYNEQFF. V is TRBV6-5 and J is TRBJ2-1; the D gene is possibly TRBD1 (6 bases). Looked up from germline, CDR1 is MNHEY and CDR2 is SVGAGI. The CDR3 covers 15 residues. V was pared by 6 bases and J by 2 bases, with 14 bases between.

This chain uses TRBV19 with TRBJ2-3; TRBD2 matches at 7 bases. The CDR3 extends over 16 amino acids. Trimming removed 7 bases from V and 5 bases from J; junction bases left unmatched: 15. Germline CDR1 reads LNHDA; CDR2 reads SQIVND (reference sequence). The CDR3 nucleotides are TGTGCCAGTACCCCCCTGGGTGGGGGGGGAAAAGATACGCAGTATTTT. As protein: CASTPLGGGGKDTQYF.

The J gene is TRBJ2-3, the V gene TRBV6-6; 9 bases match TRBD2. With V trimmed by 0 bases and J by 5 bases, 6 bases remained unmatched. Germline CDR1 and CDR2: MNHNY and SVGAGI (reference sequence). The CDR3 has 16 residues. The CDR3 here is CASSYSSSGIIDTQYF. The CDR3 bases are TGTGCCAGCAGTTACTCGTCTAGCGGGATTATAGATACGCAGTATTTT.

This rearrangement joins TRBV11-2 to TRBJ1-2, with D unclear. The germline V gene has CDR1 SGHAT and CDR2 FQNNGV. V lost 5 bases, J lost 9 bases, and 13 bases lay in between. The CDR3 totals 12 residues. CDR3 bases: TGTGCCAGCAGCCCCGGGAACCGCCGCTACACCTTC. Its protein product is CASSPGNRRYTF.

This sequence joins TRBV11-2 and TRBJ2-7; the match to TRBD2 covers 8 bases. The junction had 8 bases not matched to a gene; V was cut back by 5 bases and J by 2 bases. The germline V gene has CDR1 SGHAT and CDR2 FQNNGV. There are 15 residues in the CDR3. For the CDR3, the DNA is TGTGCCAGCAGCAGGGGACTAGTAACCACCTACGAGCAGTACTTC. Its protein is CASSRGLVTTYEQYF.

This clone showed up just a few times. This chain uses TRBV30 with TRBJ2-7, with TRBD2 identical over 9 bases. Germline CDR1 is GTSNPN and CDR2 is SVGIG (reference sequence). The CDR3 has 15 amino acids. Trimming at V came to 1 base and at J to 5 bases, leaving 9 bases not matched to a gene. CDR3 protein: CAWSAGTSRYNEQYF. The DNA of the CDR3 is TGTGCCTGGAGTGCGGGGACTAGCAGGTATAACGAGCAGTACTTC.

The J gene is TRBJ1-3, the V gene TRBV9; perhaps TRBD1 as D (6 bases). CDR3 size: 18 residues. Germline lookup yields CDR1 SGDLS and CDR2 YYNGEE. The ends were cut back, 4 bases at V and 3 bases at J, with 23 bases in the middle. The CDR3 loop reads CASSFHSRRGGNGNTIYF. The DNA for the CDR3 is TGTGCCAGCAGCTTCCACTCTCGGCGAGGGGGAAATGGAAACACCATATATTTT.

The chain carries TRBV7-9 and TRBJ1-5, with 9 bases matching TRBD1. The V segment lost 0 bases and the J segment 0 bases; nucleotides outside the gene matches: 0. Per germline, CDR1 SEHNR and CDR2 FQNEAQ (reference sequence). This CDR3 has 16 residues. CDR3 DNA: TGTGCCAGCAGCTTAGCGGGACAGGGTAGCAATCAGCCCCAGCATTTT. This encodes CASSLAGQGSNQPQHF.

Written as DNA, the CDR3 is TGTGCCAGCAGCTTACCTCCGGGACAGGGCATCGAGCAGTACTTC. It is translated as CASSLPPGQGIEQYF. This chain joins TRBV7-2 and TRBJ2-7; 9 nucleotides line up with TRBD1. The junction had 8 bases not matched to a gene; V was cut back by 2 bases and J by 6 bases. This CDR3 region has 15 residues. The germline V gene encodes CDR1 SGHTA and CDR2 FQGNSA.

This rearrangement joins TRBV7-2 to TRBJ2-7; D remains unclear. This CDR3 contains 15 residues. Germline lookup yields CDR1 SGHTA and CDR2 FQGNSA. V dropped 2 bases and J dropped 0 bases, with 11 bases sitting between them. The CDR3 DNA reads as TGTGCCAGCAGCTTACAGCGATCGAGCTCCTACGAGCAGTACTTC. Encoded protein: CASSLQRSSSYEQYF.

The gene calls are TRBV30 and TRBJ2-2; 8 bases align to TRBD1. Unmatched junction bases numbered 3, after V lost 5 bases and J lost 1 base. Per the germline V gene, CDR1 is GTSNPN and CDR2 is SVGIG (reference sequence). This CDR3 region has 14 residues. CDR3 amino acids: CAWAGTGNTGELFF. The CDR3 DNA is TGTGCCTGGGCCGGGACAGGGAACACCGGGGAGCTGTTTTTT.

V usage is TRBV27 and J usage is TRBJ1-2, with D perhaps TRBD1 (6 bases). The CDR3 runs 15 residues. V dropped 4 bases and J dropped 3 bases, with 15 bases sitting between them. Germline V gives CDR1 MNHEY, CDR2 SMNVEV (reference sequence). CDR3 DNA sequence: TGTGCCAGCAGTTCCCCTTCGAACAGGGACTATGGCTACACCTTC. It yields the protein CASSSPSNRDYGYTF.

The chain uses TRBV5-8 and TRBJ1-5; 7 bases align to TRBD1. CDR1 and CDR2 from the germline V gene are SGHTS and YDEGEE. This CDR3 region has 12 residues. The ends lost 10 bases at V and 6 bases at J; junction bases unmatched: 7. The CDR3, as DNA: TGTGCCTCCCGCAGGGGGTCTCAGCCCCAGCATTTT. It translates to CASRRGSQPQHF.

V usage is TRBV28 and J usage is TRBJ1-5; tentatively, D is TRBD1 (5 bases). Germline CDR1 is MDHEN and CDR2 is SYDVKM. The CDR3 is 17 residues long. V lost 2 bases and J lost 2, with 16 bases in between. The CDR3 sequence: CASSLKGKGQGNQPQHF. In nucleotides, the CDR3 is TGTGCCAGCAGTTTAAAGGGGAAGGGGCAAGGCAATCAGCCCCAGCATTTT.

This clone occurred a few times. The genes are TRBV4-2 and TRBJ1-5; a possible D gene is TRBD1 (5 bases). Between the trimmed V and J ends, which lost 0 bases and 1 base, there was a span of 7 bases. This CDR3 is 15 amino acids long. Germline values: CDR1 LGHNA, CDR2 YNFKEQ. Here the CDR3 reads CASSQEGASNQPQHF. The CDR3, as DNA: TGTGCCAGCAGCCAAGAAGGGGCAAGCAATCAGCCCCAGCATTTT.

The chain couples TRBV19 to TRBJ2-1; 11 bases agree with TRBD2. The germline gives CDR1 LNHDA, CDR2 SQIVND (reference sequence). The CDR3 extends over 14 amino acids. V lost 5 bases to trimming and J lost 9 bases; unmatched junction nucleotides: 6. The chain's CDR3 is CASSFLAGGPEQFF. Here the CDR3 DNA reads TGTGCCAGTAGTTTCCTAGCGGGAGGACCTGAGCAGTTCTTC.

The chain uses TRBV10-3 and TRBJ2-5; the D gene is possibly TRBD1 (5 bases). Germline V gene lookup returns CDR1 ENHRY and CDR2 SYGVKD. V was shortened by 6 bases and J by 6 bases, with 14 bases between the two germline ends. The CDR3 is 13 amino acids. Here the CDR3 reads CAISPDMRKTQYF. CDR3 DNA: TGTGCCATCAGCCCGGACATGCGGAAGACCCAGTACTTC.

CDR3 protein: CASSTRSSPLHF. In DNA form, the CDR3 reads TGTGCCAGCTCTACCCGGTCATCACCCCTCCACTTT. The chain joins TRBV18 to TRBJ1-6; D unclear. CDR3 length: 12 residues. V was pared by 6 bases and J by 10 bases, with 10 bases between. Germline V gene data show CDR1 as KGHSH and CDR2 as LQKENI.

A remark on this clone: The same CDR3 arises from other DNA sequences in this sample as well. This rearrangement joins TRBV7-2 to TRBJ1-3; a weak D match, TRBD1 (6 bases). There are 14 residues in the CDR3. Trimming stripped 4 bases from V and 3 bases from J, with 10 bases between. Germline loops: CDR1 SGHTA, CDR2 FQGNSA. This chain's CDR3 is CASSSQGSGNTIYF. As DNA, the CDR3 is TGTGCCAGCAGCTCACAGGGTAGTGGAAACACCATATATTTT. Full variable domain (outside the CDR3, taken from reference TRBV7-2 and TRBJ1-3): GAGVSQSPSNKVTEKGKDVELRCDPISGHTALYWYRQSLGQGLEFLIYFQGNSAPDKSGLPSDRFSAERTGGSVSTLTIQRTQQEDSAVYLCASSSQGSGNTIYFGEGSWLTVV.

The chain is built from TRBV9 and TRBJ2-5; D gene ambiguous. V lost 0 bases to trimming and J lost 2 bases, with 8 bases between them. The CDR3 contains 14 residues. Germline values: CDR1 SGDLS, CDR2 YYNGEE. CDR3 amino acids: CASSVGGGQETQYF. The CDR3 DNA sequence: TGTGCCAGCAGCGTAGGTGGCGGACAAGAGACCCAGTACTTC.

This chain joins TRBV6-2 or TRBV6-3 and TRBJ1-1, with D tentatively TRBD1 (5 bases). The V end lost 0 bases, the J end lost 5 bases, and 19 bases lay between the germline ends. The CDR3 totals 17 residues. Looked up from germline, CDR1 is MNHEY and CDR2 is SVGEGT. CDR3 protein: CASSYSFTAGRATEAFF. CDR3 DNA sequence: TGTGCCAGCAGTTACTCGTTTACCGCGGGGCGGGCAACTGAAGCTTTCTTT.

V usage is TRBV2 and J usage is TRBJ2-1, with a tentative D call TRBD2 (6 bases). Germline V gene lookup returns CDR1 SNHLY and CDR2 FYNNEI. This CDR3 has 13 amino acids. Trimming removed 8 bases from V and 2 bases from J, with 10 bases in between. The CDR3 spells CASGRGAYNEQFF. In DNA form, the CDR3 reads TGTGCCAGCGGGCGGGGTGCCTACAATGAGCAGTTCTTC.

The rearrangement joins TRBV7-9 to TRBJ2-5, with 7 bases that match TRBD2. V was clipped by 5 bases and J by 2 bases; unmatched bases: 5. Germline values: CDR1 SEHNR, CDR2 FQNEAQ (reference sequence). The CDR3 length is 14 residues. CDR3 amino acids: CASSQAGLQETQYF. In nucleotides, the CDR3 is TGTGCCAGCAGCCAAGCGGGGCTTCAAGAGACCCAGTACTTC. Based on the CDR3 plus reference TRBV7-9 and TRBJ2-5, the full variable domain is DTGVSQNPRHKITKRGQNVTFRCDPISEHNRLYWYRQTLGQGPEFLTYFQNEAQLEKSRLLSDRFSAERPKGSFSTLEIQRTEQGDSAMYLCASSQAGLQETQYFGPGTRLLVL.

This clone was counted once. The gene calls are TRBV9 and TRBJ1-5; possibly TRBD1 for D (6 bases). V shed 3 bases and J shed 0 bases, with 7 bases lying between them. CDR3 length: 14 amino acids. CDR1 and CDR2 from the germline V gene are SGDLS and YYNGEE. The CDR3 bases are TGTGCCAGCAGCGAGGGGGATAGCAATCAGCCCCAGCATTTT. It is translated as CASSEGDSNQPQHF.

The CDR3 is CASSLMAYGYTF. CDR3 nucleotide sequence: TGTGCCAGCAGCTTAATGGCCTATGGCTACACCTTC. V is TRBV5-4 and J is TRBJ1-2; the D is unclear. CDR3 length equals 12 residues. V lost 2 bases and J 4 bases, leaving 6 bases between the germline ends. Germline CDR1 is SGHNT and CDR2 is YYREEE (reference sequence).

V gene TRBV19 combines with J gene TRBJ1-3, with D possibly TRBD1 on 5 matching bases. Per germline, CDR1 LNHDA and CDR2 SQIVND (reference sequence). The CDR3 has 15 amino acids. Deletions cut 4 bases from V and 2 bases from J, with 12 bases between. The CDR3 protein is CASSTDRSTGNTIYF. The CDR3 region has the DNA TGTGCCAGTAGTACCGACAGAAGCACTGGAAACACCATATATTTT.